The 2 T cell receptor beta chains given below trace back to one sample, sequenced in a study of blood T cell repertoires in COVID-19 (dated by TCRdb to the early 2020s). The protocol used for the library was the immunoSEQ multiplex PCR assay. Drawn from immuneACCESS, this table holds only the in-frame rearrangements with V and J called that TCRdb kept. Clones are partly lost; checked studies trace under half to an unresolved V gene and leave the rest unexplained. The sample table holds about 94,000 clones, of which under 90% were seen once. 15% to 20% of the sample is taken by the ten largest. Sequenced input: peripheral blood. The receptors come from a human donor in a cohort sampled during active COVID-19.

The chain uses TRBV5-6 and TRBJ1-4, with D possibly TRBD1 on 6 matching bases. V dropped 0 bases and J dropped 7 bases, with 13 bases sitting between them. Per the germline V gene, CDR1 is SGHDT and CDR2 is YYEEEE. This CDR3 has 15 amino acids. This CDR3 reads CASSLGGTGREKLFF. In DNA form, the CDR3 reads TGTGCCAGCAGCTTGGGTGGTACAGGGCGTGAAAAACTGTTTTTT.

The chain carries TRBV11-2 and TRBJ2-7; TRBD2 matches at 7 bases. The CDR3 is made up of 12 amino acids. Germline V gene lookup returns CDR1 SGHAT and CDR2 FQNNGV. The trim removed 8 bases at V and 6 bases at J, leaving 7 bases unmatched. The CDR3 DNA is TGTGCCAGCGGGCGGGAGATAGCCGAGCAGTACTTC. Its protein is CASGREIAEQYF.